This T cell receptor beta chain originates from a study of shared clonotypes between healthy human individuals (dated by TCRdb to the early 2020s). In the study overall: The cohort comprised two women and a few men aged 18 to 49 years. For each donor, three plates each were used for CD4 naive and CD4 memory, two plates were used for CD8 naive, and one plate was used for CD8 memory. Each donor's leukapheresis produced roughly between roughly 0.85 and 9.5 billion PBMCs. Different laboratories and diverse techniques were used to prepare libraries and sequence TCR repertoires, to increase sequencing depth and limit assay-specific biases. Blood TCR repertoires of about 5 healthy adults were deeply sequenced to estimate repertoire size and the extent of clonotype sharing between individuals. Overall study results and their limits: Estimated clonotype richness was generally larger for naive than for memory subsets. Sampling was restricted to blood, and TCR repertoires in tissues likely differ from the TCR repertoires found in blood. Pairwise subsampling indicated that sequencing depth was expected to affect the degree of clonotype sharing among donors. Because the study included only a small number of donors, the genetic and exposure-history diversity represented was limited. Sharing across a handful of donors was observed for around 5% of naive CD4, around 3.5% of naive CD8, 2.3% of memory CD4, and roughly 0.4% of memory CD8 clonotypes. Compared with non-shared clonotypes, clonotypes shared by all four sorted-subset donors had higher generation probabilities. Even with the large sequencing depth, rarefaction of the sorted-subset datasets indicated that sequencing was incomplete.

The donors were healthy, HIV-negative adults who had no recently reported acute infections or vaccinations. Every donor was a Caucasian adult residing in Nashville, Tennessee, USA. CD8 memory samples consisted of magnetically selected CD45RO+ cells combined with CCR7-negative CD45RA+ effector memory (TemRA) cells. Blood was collected by leukapheresis, and PBMCs were isolated by Ficoll-Histopaque density gradient centrifugation and then cryopreserved in liquid nitrogen vapor phase. Analytical flow cytometry was used to check the purity and quantity of each magnetically sorted T cell population. Each sorted fraction had its genomic DNA isolated and then quantified by UV absorbance on a Nanodrop 2000c. Details on this clone: Its antigen target is currently unknown. The junction differs from germline at one of its ends, possibly a read error.

Using the deep immunoSEQ assay, TCR CDR3 regions were amplified from genomic DNA by multiplex PCR. For each cell subset, the extracted genomic DNA was distributed evenly across all wells of several immunoSEQ 96-well plates, and each plate served as one replicate. For sorted subsets, around 200 ng genomic DNA, equal to 30,000 or so T cell genomes, was loaded into each replicate PCR. The purified libraries were quantified using a Qubit 3.0 fluorometer, sized with a Bioanalyzer 2100, and then quantified again using the KAPA Library Quantification kit. Every immunoSEQ 96-well plate was sequenced on a dedicated single-read 150-cycle Illumina NextSeq 550 flow cell. The original methods were these. The immunoSEQ output contained only junctional sequences without quality scores, so filtering could not match that applied to full-length reads. To assign V/J genes and CDR3, sequences were annotated using PyIR, a Python wrapper for IgBLAST v1.9, with IMGT germline references. Any read was removed if the V/J assignment was weak (E-value above 1e-6), the CDR3 was missing, or the read contained stop codons, out-of-frame junctions, or ambiguous translated residues. V3J clonotypes were defined as sequences sharing an identical inferred V gene, J gene, and CDR3 amino acid sequence. Percentage overlap between repertoires was calculated by dividing the number of shared unique clonotypes by the size of the smaller repertoire. Richness of each repertoire was evaluated using RTK rarefaction, the Chao1 estimator, and Recon v2.1 estimates of unobserved clonotypes. Generation probabilities were computed with OLGA for all TCRbeta clonotypes obtained by the gDNA method from a few donors. TCRdb provides this immuneACCESS table in a form limited to in-frame rearrangements. Some clones are lacking; in checked studies, under half of them reflect an unresolved V gene, and why the rest are absent is not known. For V, J and clone size, that table is used; D and trimming come from the DNA. Counted in this sample were under 80,000 clones; under 65% of them appeared once. The top ten constitute under 65% of the sample.

Taken from the germline V gene, the CDR1 and CDR2 loops are MGHDK and SYGVNS. The CDR3 runs 15 residues from the cysteine to the phenylalanine. Left in the record is the CDR3 DNA by itself, 45 bases read in frame from the first base. Sequencing used memory CD8+ T cells sorted from blood. The cell subset or site label of this sample denotes: CD45RO+ cells pooled with CCR7-negative TemRA cells. The rearranged chain carries TRBV25-1 and TRBJ2-7, with TRBD2 tentatively as D gene (6 bases match). The source is a man aged 25 to 40 in good health. Here is the DNA: TGTGCAAGCAGTGAATCCGACCCGGGGGCCTACGAGCAGTACTTC. This translates into CASSESDPGAYEQYF.